This entry lists 5 T cell receptor beta chains sequenced from one sample in a study of shared clonotypes between healthy human individuals. Sequencing used immunoSEQ multiplex PCR; TCRdb keeps in-frame clones, though not all of them. The table records 2,500,000 or so clones, 90% to 95% of them present only once. Material: naive CD4+ T cells sorted from blood. The subset was: CD45RA+ positively selected. These receptor sequences come from a man younger than 35 in good health.

A word on this clone: Different DNA sequences within this sample yield the same CDR3. The V call is TRBV6-5, the J call TRBJ1-2, with 11 bases identical to TRBD1. Germline trimming cut 2 bases from V and 4 bases from J; bases unmatched to any gene: 3. Germline CDR1 reads MNHEY; CDR2 reads SVGAGI. The CDR3 is 15 amino acids. CDR3 sequence reads: CASSYRDRGFYGYTF. The CDR3 nucleotides are TGTGCCAGCAGTTACAGGGACAGGGGGTTCTATGGCTACACCTTC.

The genes are TRBV4-3 and TRBJ2-1; D remains ambiguous. Germline loops: CDR1 LGHNA, CDR2 YSLEER. The V and J ends lost 0 bases and 7 bases respectively, with 13 bases between them. This CDR3 has 15 residues. CDR3 protein: CASSQDLLVRNEQFF. As DNA, the CDR3 is TGCGCCAGCAGCCAAGATTTACTGGTTAGGAATGAGCAGTTCTTC.

V gene TRBV28 combines with J gene TRBJ1-5, with a tentative D call TRBD1 (5 bases). With 3 bases removed from V and 7 bases from J, the gap between germline ends came to 13 bases. The CDR3 extends over 14 amino acids. Germline values: CDR1 MDHEN, CDR2 SYDVKM. As DNA, the CDR3 is TGTGCCAGCAGTTTGGGAGGGGTTGGGCAGCCCCAGCATTTT. This encodes CASSLGGVGQPQHF.

V is TRBV2 and J is TRBJ2-7, with D unclear. This CDR3 is 11 amino acids long. The germline V gene has CDR1 SNHLY and CDR2 FYNNEI. V was clipped by 2 bases and J by 9 bases, with 8 bases between them. As DNA, the CDR3 is TGTGCCAGCAGTGAATTTGTGGGGCAGTACTTC. This translates into CASSEFVGQYF.

The genes are TRBV4-3 and TRBJ2-2; no clear D gene. Germline V lookup: CDR1 LGHNA, CDR2 YSLEER. V lost 4 bases to trimming and J lost 8 bases, with 5 bases between them. This CDR3 has 11 residues. CDR3 sequence reads: CASSLAGELFF. The CDR3 DNA reads TGCGCCAGCAGCCTCGCTGGGGAGCTGTTTTTT.